This T cell receptor beta chain was recorded in a study of post-analysis software for immune sequencing data. Study as a whole: Included courses were relapsing-remitting and secondary progressive multiple sclerosis; progressive-relapsing multiple sclerosis was also included.

This clonotype came up many times. The antigen remains unidentified. CDR3 length equals 12 residues. Trimming removed 5 bases from V and 6 bases from J, with 8 bases in between. Germline CDR1 reads MNHEY; CDR2 reads SVGAGI. TCR beta cDNA libraries included unique molecular identifiers. Around 460,000 cDNA molecules came from roughly 0.93 to 9.6 million T cells. Each CDR3 protein gets one entry after TCRdb re-called the PCR reads with MiXCR. Here the sample spans around 180,000 distinct CDR3 sequences, 30% being singletons. Study results and caveats: Compared with controls, patients showed significantly lower normalized Chao1 diversity. Among several TRBV segments more frequent in patients than controls were TRBV5-6, TRBV5-1 and TRBV20-1.

The chain uses TRBV6-5 and TRBJ2-1; unclear D gene. The sample comprised blood. The TCR sequence derives from a girl aged 5-17 years with multiple sclerosis. The CDR3 sequence: CASSRASNEQFF. In DNA, the CDR3 is TGTGCCAGCAGTAGGGCTAGCAATGAGCAGTTCTTC.